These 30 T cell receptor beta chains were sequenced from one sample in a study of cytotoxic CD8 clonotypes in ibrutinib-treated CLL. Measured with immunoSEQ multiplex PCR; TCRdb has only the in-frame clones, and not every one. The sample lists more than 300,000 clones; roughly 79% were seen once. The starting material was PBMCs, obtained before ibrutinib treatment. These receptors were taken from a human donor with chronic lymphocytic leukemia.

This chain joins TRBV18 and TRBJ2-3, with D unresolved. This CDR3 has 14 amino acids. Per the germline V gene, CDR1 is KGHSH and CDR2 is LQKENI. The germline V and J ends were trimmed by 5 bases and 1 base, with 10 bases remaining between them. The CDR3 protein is CASSSNLGTDTQYF. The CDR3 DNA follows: TGTGCCAGCTCATCCAATCTGGGCACAGATACGCAGTATTTT.

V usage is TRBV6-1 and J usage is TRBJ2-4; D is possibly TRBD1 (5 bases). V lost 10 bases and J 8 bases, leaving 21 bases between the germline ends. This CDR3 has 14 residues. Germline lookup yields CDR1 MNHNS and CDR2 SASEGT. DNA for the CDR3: TGTGCCACGATACAGGTTGGGGTCGGGCACATTCAGTACTTC. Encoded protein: CATIQVGVGHIQYF.

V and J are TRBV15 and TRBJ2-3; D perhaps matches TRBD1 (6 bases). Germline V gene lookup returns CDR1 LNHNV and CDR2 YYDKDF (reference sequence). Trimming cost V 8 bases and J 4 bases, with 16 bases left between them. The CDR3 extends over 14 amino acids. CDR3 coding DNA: TGTGCCACCTCCGGGACATTAAGGTCAGATACGCAGTATTTT. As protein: CATSGTLRSDTQYF.

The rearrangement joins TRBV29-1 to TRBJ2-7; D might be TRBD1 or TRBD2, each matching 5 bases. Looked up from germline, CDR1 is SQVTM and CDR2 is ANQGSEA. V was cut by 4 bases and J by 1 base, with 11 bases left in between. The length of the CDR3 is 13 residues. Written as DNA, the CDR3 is TGCAGCGTTGGAGGGGTCCAATCCTACGAGCAGTACTTC. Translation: CSVGGVQSYEQYF.

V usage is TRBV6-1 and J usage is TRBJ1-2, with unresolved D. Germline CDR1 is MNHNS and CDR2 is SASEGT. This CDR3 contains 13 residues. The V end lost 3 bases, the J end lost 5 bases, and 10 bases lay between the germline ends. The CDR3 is CASSDWTGYGYTF. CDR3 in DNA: TGTGCCAGCAGTGATTGGACGGGGTATGGCTACACCTTC.

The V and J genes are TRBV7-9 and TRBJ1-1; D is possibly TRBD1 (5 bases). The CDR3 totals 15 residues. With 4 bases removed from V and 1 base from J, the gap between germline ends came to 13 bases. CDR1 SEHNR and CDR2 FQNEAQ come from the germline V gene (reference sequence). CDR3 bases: TGTGCCAGCAGCTCACCGGGACGGGGGAACACTGAAGCTTTCTTT. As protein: CASSSPGRGNTEAFF.

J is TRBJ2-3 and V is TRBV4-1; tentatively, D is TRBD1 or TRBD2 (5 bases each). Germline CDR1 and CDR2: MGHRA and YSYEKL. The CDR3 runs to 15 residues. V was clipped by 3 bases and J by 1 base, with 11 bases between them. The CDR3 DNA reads TGCGCCAGCAGCCACCACCGGGACCGCACAGATACGCAGTATTTT. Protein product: CASSHHRDRTDTQYF.

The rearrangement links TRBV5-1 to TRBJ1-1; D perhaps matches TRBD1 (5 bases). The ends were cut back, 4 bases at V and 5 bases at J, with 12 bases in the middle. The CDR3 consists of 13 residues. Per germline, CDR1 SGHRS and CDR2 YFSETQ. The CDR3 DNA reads TGCGCCAGCAGCGTCAGGGATGGTACTGAAGCTTTCTTT. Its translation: CASSVRDGTEAFF.

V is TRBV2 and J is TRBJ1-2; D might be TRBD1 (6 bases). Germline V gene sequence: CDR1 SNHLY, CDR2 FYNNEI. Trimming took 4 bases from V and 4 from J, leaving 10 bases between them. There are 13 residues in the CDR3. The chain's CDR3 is CASSGRDTYGYTF. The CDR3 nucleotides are TGTGCCAGCAGTGGTAGGGACACCTATGGCTACACCTTC.

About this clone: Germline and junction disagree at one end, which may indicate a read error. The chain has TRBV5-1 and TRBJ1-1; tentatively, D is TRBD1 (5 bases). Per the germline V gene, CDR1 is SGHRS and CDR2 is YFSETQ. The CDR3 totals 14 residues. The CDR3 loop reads CASSLVAGNSEAFF. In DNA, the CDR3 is TGCGCCAGCAGCTTGGTTGCAGGGAACAGTGAAGCTTTCTTT.

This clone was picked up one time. The CDR3 coding sequence is TGTGCCTGGAGTCCAGGGACAACCCGAGAGCAGTACTTC. It translates to CAWSPGTTREQYF. The rearrangement joins TRBV30 to TRBJ2-7, with D possibly being TRBD1 (6 bases). In germline, CDR1 is GTSNPN, CDR2 SVGIG (reference sequence). V dropped 2 bases and J dropped 7 bases, with 15 bases sitting between them. The CDR3 runs to 13 residues.

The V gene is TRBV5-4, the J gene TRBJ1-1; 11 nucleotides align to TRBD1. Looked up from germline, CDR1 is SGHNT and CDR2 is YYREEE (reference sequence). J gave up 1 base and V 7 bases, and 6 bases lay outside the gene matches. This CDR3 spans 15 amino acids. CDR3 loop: CASRTGGNANTEAFF. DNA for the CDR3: TGTGCCAGCCGGACAGGGGGCAATGCGAACACTGAAGCTTTCTTT.

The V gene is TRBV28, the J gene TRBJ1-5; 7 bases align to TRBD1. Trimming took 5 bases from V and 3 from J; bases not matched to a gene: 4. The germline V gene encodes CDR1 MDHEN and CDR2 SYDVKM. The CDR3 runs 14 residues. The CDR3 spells CASSPTGDNQPQHF. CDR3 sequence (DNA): TGTGCCAGCAGTCCTACAGGGGACAATCAGCCCCAGCATTTT. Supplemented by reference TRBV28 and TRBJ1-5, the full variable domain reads DVKVTQSSRYLVKRTGEKVFLECVQDMDHENMFWYRQDPGLGLRLIYFSYDVKMKEKGDIPEGYSVSREKKERFSLILESASTNQTSMYLCASSPTGDNQPQHFGDGTRLSIL.

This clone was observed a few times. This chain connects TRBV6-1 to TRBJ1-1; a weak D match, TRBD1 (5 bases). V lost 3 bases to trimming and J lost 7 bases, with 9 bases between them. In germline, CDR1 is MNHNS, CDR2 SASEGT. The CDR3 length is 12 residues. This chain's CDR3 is CASSDRDFEAFF. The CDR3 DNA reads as TGTGCCAGCAGTGACAGGGACTTTGAAGCTTTCTTT.

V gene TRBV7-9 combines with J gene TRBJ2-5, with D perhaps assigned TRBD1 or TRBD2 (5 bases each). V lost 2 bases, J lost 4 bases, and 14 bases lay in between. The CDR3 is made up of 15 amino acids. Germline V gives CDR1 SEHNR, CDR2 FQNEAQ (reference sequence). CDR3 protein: CASSLSGTAVETQYF. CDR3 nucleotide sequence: TGTGCCAGCAGCTTATCCGGGACCGCGGTAGAGACCCAGTACTTC.

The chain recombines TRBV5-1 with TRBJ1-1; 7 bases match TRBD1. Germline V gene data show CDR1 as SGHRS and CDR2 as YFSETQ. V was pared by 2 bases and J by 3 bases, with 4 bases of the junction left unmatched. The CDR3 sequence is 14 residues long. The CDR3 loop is CASSLYRGDTEAFF. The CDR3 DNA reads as TGCGCCAGCAGCTTATACAGGGGAGACACTGAAGCTTTCTTT.

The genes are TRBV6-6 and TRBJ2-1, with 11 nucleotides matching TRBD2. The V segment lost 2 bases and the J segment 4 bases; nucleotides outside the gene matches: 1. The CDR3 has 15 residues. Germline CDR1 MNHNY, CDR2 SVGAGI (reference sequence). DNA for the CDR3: TGTGCCAGCAGTTACGGGACTAGCGGATACAATGAGCAGTTCTTC. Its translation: CASSYGTSGYNEQFF.

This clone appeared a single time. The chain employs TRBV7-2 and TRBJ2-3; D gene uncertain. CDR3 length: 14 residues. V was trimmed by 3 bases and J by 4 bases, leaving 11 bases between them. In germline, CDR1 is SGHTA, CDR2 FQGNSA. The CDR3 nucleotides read TGTGCCAGCAGCTTTTTGGGGATGGCAGATACGCAGTATTTT. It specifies CASSFLGMADTQYF.

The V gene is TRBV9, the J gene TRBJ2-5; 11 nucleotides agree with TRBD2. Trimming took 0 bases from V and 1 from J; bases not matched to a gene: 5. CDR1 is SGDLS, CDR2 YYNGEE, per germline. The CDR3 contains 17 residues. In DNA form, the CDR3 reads TGTGCCAGCAGCGTAGCAACTAGCGGGAGTCTCCAAGAGACCCAGTACTTC. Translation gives CASSVATSGSLQETQYF. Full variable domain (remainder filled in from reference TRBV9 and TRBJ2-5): DSGVTQTPKHLITATGQRVTLRCSPRSGDLSVYWYQQSLDQGLQFLIQYYNGEERAKGNILERFSAQQFPDLHSELNLSSLELGDSALYFCASSVATSGSLQETQYFGPGTRLLVL.

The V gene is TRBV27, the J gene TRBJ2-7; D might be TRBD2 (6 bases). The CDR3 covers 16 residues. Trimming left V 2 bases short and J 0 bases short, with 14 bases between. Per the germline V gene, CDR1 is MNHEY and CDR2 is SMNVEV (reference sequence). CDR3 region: CASSLPPTRVSYEQYF. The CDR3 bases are TGTGCCAGCAGTTTACCCCCGACTAGGGTCTCCTACGAGCAGTACTTC.

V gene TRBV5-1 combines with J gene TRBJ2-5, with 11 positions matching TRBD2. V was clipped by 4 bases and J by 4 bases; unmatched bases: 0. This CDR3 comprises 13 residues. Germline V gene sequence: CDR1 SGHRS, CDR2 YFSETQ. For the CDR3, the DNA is TGCGCCAGCAGCGGACTAGCGGGAGAGACCCAGTACTTC. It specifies CASSGLAGETQYF.

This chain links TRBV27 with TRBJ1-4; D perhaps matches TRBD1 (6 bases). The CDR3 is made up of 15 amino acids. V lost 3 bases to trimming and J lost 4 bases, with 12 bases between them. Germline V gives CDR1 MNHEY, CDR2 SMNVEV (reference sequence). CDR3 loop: CASSFEGGSNEKLFF. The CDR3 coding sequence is TGTGCCAGCAGTTTTGAGGGGGGTAGTAATGAAAAACTGTTTTTT.

The CDR3 nucleotides read TGTGCCAGCTCACCGCCCGGGGAGCTGTTTTTT. Translated, it gives CASSPPGELFF. The V call is TRBV18, the J call TRBJ2-2; D gene uncertain. Trimming removed 3 bases from V and 6 bases from J, with 2 bases in between. Germline CDR1 reads KGHSH; CDR2 reads LQKENI. The CDR3 spans 11 residues.

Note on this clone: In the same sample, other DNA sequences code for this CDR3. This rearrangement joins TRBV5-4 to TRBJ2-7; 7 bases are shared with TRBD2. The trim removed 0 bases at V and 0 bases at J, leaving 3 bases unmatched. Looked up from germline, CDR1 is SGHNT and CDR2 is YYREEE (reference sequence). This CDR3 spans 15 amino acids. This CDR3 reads CASSLGASGSYEQYF. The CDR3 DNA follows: TGTGCCAGCAGCTTGGGTGCTAGCGGCTCCTACGAGCAGTACTTC.

The CDR3 reads CASSQGFDYGYTF. In DNA form, the CDR3 reads TGTGCCAGCAGCCAAGGGTTCGACTATGGCTACACCTTC. The V call is TRBV4-2, the J call TRBJ1-2; D is unclear. CDR3 length: 13 amino acids. Germline V CDR1 and CDR2: LGHNA, YNFKEQ. Trimming shortened V by 1 base and J by 3 bases, and 6 bases separated the two germline ends.

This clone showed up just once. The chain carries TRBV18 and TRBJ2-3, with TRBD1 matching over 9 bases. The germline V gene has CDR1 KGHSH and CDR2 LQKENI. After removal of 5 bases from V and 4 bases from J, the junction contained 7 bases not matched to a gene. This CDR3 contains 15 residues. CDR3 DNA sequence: TGTGCCAGCTCAACTACAGGGGGCTTCGCAGATACGCAGTATTTT. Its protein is CASSTTGGFADTQYF.

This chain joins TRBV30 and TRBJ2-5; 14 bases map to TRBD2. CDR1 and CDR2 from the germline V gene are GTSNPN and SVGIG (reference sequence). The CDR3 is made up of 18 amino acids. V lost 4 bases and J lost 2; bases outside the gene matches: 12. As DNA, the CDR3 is TGTGCCTGGAATTTCGGGACTAGCGGGAGTACCCTACAAGAGACCCAGTACTTC. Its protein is CAWNFGTSGSTLQETQYF.

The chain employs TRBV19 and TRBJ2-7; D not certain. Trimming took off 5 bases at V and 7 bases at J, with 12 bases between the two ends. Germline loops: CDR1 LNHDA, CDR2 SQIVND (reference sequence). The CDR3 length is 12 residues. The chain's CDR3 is CASSPGLREQYF. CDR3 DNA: TGTGCCAGTAGTCCCGGGCTGAGGGAGCAGTACTTC.

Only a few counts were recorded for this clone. The CDR3 protein is CASRRTGTGYGYTF. The CDR3 DNA is TGTGCCAGCAGGCGGACCGGGACAGGATATGGCTACACCTTC. The chain links TRBV5-8 to TRBJ1-2, with 8 positions matching TRBD1. The length of the CDR3 is 14 residues. Germline CDR1 reads SGHTS; CDR2 reads YDEGEE. Trimming cost V 5 bases and J 5 bases; bases outside gene matches: 8.

CDR3 bases: TGTGCCAGCAGCTTAGAGGGGGGAGGCACTGAAGCTTTCTTT. Its protein product is CASSLEGGGTEAFF. This rearrangement joins TRBV7-2 to TRBJ1-1; D possibly corresponds to TRBD1 (6 bases). Germline loops: CDR1 SGHTA, CDR2 FQGNSA. The CDR3 sequence is 14 residues long. Trimming pared 1 base from V and 4 bases from J, leaving 10 bases between.